These 7 T cell receptor beta chains were all obtained from the same sample, sequenced in a study of T cell clonality in common variable immunodeficiency. Notes on the study in general: Fewer deletions and N-nucleotide insertions were reportedly seen in common variable immunodeficiency TCR beta sequences.

Sequenced by immunoSEQ multiplex PCR; TCRdb stores in-frame clones only, minus some. Singletons are absent from the sample, which has about 15,000 clones. Their cognate antigens are unknown. Sequences were obtained from peripheral blood mononuclear cells. The receptors were sampled from a human donor with common variable immunodeficiency.

This clone occurred many times. The read gets to within 3 residues of the CDR3 end, and the germline J gene fills in the rest. This chain uses TRBV5-6 with TRBJ2-4, with a possible D match to TRBD2 (6 bases). The CDR3 has 13 residues. Germline V gives CDR1 SGHDT, CDR2 YYEEEE. V was clipped by 4 bases and J by 9 bases, with 14 bases between them. The sequenced part of the CDR3 DNA is TGTGCCAGCAGCCCGCCCGGGGGAGCCATT. Translating it yields CASSPPGGAI. The full CDR3 protein reads CASSPPGGAIQYF.

This clone was recorded many times. CDR3 residues: CASRKHNMNTEAFF. The sequenced part of the CDR3 DNA is TGTGCCAGCAGGAAACATAACATGAACACTGAA. The chain recombines TRBV2 with TRBJ1-1, with D uncertain. The read gets to within 3 residues of the CDR3 end, and the germline J gene fills in the rest. The germline gives CDR1 SNHLY, CDR2 FYNNEI. This CDR3 has 14 amino acids. The ends were cut back, 6 bases at V and 0 bases at J, with 11 bases in the middle.

As regards this clone: The CDR3 is cut off 3 residues early in the read; its end comes from the germline J gene. The genes are TRBV23-1 and TRBJ1-4, with D possibly TRBD1 on 5 matching bases. TRBV23-1 is marked as an open reading frame, function uncertain. Between the trimmed V and J ends, which lost 7 bases and 8 bases, there was a span of 23 bases. This CDR3 is built from 16 residues. CDR3 in amino acids: CASTPLTRPGSEKLFF. The DNA read from the CDR3 is TGCGCCAGCACCCCACTTACGAGGCCAGGGTCAGAAAAA.

A remark on this clone: The read ends 3 residues shy of where the CDR3 ends; the end is completed using the germline J gene. V is TRBV7-2 and J is TRBJ2-1; TRBD2 agrees at 11 bases. V shed 5 bases and J 6 bases; nucleotides not matched to a gene: 6. The germline V gene has CDR1 SGHTA and CDR2 FQGNSA. The CDR3 totals 15 residues. This CDR3 is CASSARLAGSNEQFF. Incomplete CDR3 DNA: TGTGCCAGCAGCGCCCGACTAGCGGGGAGCAATGAG.

This clone was recorded at least ten times. The read falls 3 residues short of the CDR3 end, and the missing part is taken from the germline J gene. The chain uses TRBV19 and TRBJ2-1, with TRBD2 identical over 7 bases. Trimming cost V 6 bases and J 3 bases; bases outside gene matches: 2. This CDR3 spans 13 amino acids. Germline lookup yields CDR1 LNHDA and CDR2 SQIVND (reference sequence). CDR3 bases read: TGTGCCAGTAGAGGGACTAACTACAATGAG. It encodes CASRGTNYNE. The full CDR3 protein is CASRGTNYNEQFF.

Comment on this clone: The read terminates 3 residues ahead of where the CDR3 ends, so the germline J gene completes it. This chain joins TRBV7-9 and TRBJ1-1, with TRBD1 identical over 7 bases. This CDR3 region has 14 residues. Germline values: CDR1 SEHNR, CDR2 FQNEAQ (reference sequence). Incomplete CDR3 DNA: TGTGCCAGCAGCTTAGAAGTCTGGGACAGCGGG. This sequence encodes CASSLEVWDSG. The entire CDR3 protein reads CASSLEVWDSGAFF.

Worth noting for this clone: The read ends 3 residues early relative to the CDR3; the germline J gene fills the gap. The chain is built from TRBV6-2 or TRBV6-3 and TRBJ2-7, with 8 bases lining up with TRBD2. Losses at the gene ends were 5 bases for V and 6 bases for J; bases not matched to a gene: 12. The CDR3 consists of 15 residues. Germline assignment: CDR1 MNHEY and CDR2 SVGEGT. CDR3 in amino acids: CASSDPAGLVSEQYF. Incomplete CDR3 DNA: TGTGCCAGCAGTGATCCGGCGGGACTAGTTTCCGAG.